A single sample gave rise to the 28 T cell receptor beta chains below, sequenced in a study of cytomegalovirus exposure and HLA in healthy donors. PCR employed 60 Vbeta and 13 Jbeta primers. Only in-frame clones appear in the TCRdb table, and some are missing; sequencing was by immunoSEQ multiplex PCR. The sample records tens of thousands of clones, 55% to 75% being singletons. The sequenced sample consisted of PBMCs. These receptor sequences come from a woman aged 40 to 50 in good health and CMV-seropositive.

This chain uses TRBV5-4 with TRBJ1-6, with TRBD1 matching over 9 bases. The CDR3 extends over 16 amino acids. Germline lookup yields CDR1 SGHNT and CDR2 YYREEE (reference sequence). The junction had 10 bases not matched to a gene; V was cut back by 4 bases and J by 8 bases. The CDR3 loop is CASSLGGGQGYSPLHF. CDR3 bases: TGTGCCAGCAGCCTCGGGGGGGGACAGGGCTATTCACCCCTCCACTTT. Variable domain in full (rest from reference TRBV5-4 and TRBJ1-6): ETGVTQSPTHLIKTRGQQVTLRCSSQSGHNTVSWYQQALGQGPQFIFQYYREEENGRGNFPPRFSGLQFPNYSSELNVNALELDDSALYLCASSLGGGQGYSPLHFGNGTRLTVT.

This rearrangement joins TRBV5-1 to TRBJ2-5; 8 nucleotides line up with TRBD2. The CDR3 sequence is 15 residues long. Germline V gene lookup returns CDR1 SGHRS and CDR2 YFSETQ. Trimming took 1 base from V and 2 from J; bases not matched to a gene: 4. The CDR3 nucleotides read TGCGCCAGCAGCTTGAGTAGCGGGGATCAAGAGACCCAGTACTTC. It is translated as CASSLSSGDQETQYF.

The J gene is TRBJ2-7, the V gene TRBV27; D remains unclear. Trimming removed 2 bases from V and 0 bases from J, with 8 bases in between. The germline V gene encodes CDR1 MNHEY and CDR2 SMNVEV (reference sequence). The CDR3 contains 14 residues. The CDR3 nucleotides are TGTGCCAGCAGTTTAGAGCACTCCTCCTACGAGCAGTACTTC. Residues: CASSLEHSSYEQYF.

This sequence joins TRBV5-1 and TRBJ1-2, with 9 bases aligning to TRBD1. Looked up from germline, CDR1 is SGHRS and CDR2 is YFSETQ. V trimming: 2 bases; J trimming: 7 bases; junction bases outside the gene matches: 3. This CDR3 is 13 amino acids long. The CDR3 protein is CASSFGQGTGYTF. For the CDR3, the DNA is TGCGCCAGCAGCTTCGGACAGGGGACTGGCTACACCTTC. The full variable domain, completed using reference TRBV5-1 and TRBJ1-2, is KAGVTQTPRYLIKTRGQQVTLSCSPISGHRSVSWYQQTPGQGLQFLFEYFSETQRNKGNFPGRFSGRQFSNSRSEMNVSTLELGDSALYLCASSFGQGTGYTFGSGTRLTVV.

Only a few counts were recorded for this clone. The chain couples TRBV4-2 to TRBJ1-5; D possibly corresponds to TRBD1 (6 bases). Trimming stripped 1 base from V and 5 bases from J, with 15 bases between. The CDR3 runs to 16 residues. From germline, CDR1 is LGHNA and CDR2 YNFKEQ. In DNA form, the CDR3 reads TGTGCCAGCAGCCAAGTGGGGGGCGGGGGGTATCAGCCCCAGCATTTT. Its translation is CASSQVGGGGYQPQHF.

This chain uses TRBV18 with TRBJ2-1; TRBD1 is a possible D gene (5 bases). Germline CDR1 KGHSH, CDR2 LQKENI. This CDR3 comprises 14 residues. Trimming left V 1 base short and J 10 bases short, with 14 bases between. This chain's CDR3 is CASSPRQGAREQFF. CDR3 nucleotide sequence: TGTGCCAGCTCACCACGTCAAGGGGCACGGGAGCAGTTCTTC.

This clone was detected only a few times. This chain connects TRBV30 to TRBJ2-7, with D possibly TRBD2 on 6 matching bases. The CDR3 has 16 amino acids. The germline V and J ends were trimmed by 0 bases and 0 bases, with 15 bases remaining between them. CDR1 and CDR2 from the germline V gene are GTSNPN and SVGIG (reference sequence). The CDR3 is CAWSVSLANVSYEQYF. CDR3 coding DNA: TGTGCCTGGAGTGTTTCCCTAGCGAACGTCTCCTACGAGCAGTACTTC.

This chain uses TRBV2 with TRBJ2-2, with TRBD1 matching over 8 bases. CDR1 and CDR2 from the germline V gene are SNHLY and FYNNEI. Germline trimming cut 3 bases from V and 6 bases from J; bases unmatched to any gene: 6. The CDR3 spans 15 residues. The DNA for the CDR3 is TGTGCCAGCAGTGATCGACAGGGGTACCCCGGGGAGCTGTTTTTT. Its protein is CASSDRQGYPGELFF.

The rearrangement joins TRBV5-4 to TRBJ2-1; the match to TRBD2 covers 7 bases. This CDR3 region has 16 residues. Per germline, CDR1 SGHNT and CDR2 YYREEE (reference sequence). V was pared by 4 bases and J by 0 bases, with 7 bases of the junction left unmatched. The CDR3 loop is CASSQKLASSYNEQFF. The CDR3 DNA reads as TGTGCCAGCAGCCAGAAACTAGCGAGCTCCTACAATGAGCAGTTCTTC.

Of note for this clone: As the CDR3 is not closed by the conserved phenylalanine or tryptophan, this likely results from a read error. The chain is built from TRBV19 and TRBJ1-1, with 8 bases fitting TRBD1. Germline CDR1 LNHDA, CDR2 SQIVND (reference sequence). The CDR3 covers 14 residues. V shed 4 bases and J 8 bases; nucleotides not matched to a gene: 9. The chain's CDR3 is CASSTPDRGREAFS. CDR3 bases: TGTGCCAGTAGTACCCCCGACAGGGGACGGGAAGCTTTCTCT.

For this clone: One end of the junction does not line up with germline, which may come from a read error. The CDR3 loop is CASSFRTGTQETQYF. The CDR3 nucleotides are TGTGCTAGCAGCTTCAGAACAGGGACCCAAGAGACCCAGTACTTC. This chain links TRBV7-7 with TRBJ2-5, with D possibly matching TRBD1 (6 bases). The CDR3 contains 15 residues. Germline V gives CDR1 SSHAT, CDR2 FNYEAQ (reference sequence).

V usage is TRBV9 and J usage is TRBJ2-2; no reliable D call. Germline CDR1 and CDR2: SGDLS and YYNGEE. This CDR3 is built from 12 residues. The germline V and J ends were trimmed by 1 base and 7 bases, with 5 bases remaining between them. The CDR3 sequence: CASSVINGELFF. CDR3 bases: TGTGCCAGCAGCGTAATTAACGGGGAGCTGTTTTTT.

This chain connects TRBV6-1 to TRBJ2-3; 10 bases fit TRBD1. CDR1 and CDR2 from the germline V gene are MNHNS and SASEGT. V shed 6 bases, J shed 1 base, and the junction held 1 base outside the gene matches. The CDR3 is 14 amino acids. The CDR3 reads CASSGTGGTDTQYF. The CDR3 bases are TGTGCCAGCAGCGGGACAGGGGGCACAGATACGCAGTATTTT.

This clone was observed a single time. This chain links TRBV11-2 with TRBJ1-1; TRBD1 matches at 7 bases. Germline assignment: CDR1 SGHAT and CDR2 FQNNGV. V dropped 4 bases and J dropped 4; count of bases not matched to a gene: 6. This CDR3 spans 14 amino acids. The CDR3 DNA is TGTGCCAGCAGCTACAGGGGTGGGGTCACTGAAGCTTTCTTT. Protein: CASSYRGGVTEAFF.

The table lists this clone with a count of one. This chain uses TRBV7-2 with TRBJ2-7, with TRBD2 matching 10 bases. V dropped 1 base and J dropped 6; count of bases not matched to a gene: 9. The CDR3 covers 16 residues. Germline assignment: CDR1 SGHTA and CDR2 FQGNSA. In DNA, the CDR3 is TGTGCCAGCAGCTTAGATACTAGCGGGGTAGGGGGCGAGCAGTACTTC. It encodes CASSLDTSGVGGEQYF.

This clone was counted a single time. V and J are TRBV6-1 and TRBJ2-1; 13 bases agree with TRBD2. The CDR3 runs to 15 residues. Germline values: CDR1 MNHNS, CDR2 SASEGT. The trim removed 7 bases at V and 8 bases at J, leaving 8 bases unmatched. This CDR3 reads CASNRLAGGGYEQFF. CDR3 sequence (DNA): TGTGCCAGCAACCGACTAGCGGGGGGCGGTTATGAGCAGTTCTTC.

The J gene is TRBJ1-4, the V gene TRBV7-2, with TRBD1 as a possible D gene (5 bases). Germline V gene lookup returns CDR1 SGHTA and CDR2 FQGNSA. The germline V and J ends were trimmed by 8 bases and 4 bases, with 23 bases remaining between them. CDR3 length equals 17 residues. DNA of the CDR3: TGTGCCAGCTCTCGGGTGGGGCGTTACGCCGTTAATGAAAAACTGTTTTTT. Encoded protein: CASSRVGRYAVNEKLFF.

DNA for the CDR3: TGTGCCAGCATCTTTTGTACGGGTCTGAGCAATCAGCCCCAGCATTTT. Its translation is CASIFCTGLSNQPQHF. The V and J genes are TRBV5-4 and TRBJ1-5; D uncertain. V lost 6 bases, J lost 1 base, and 17 bases lay in between. Germline CDR1 SGHNT, CDR2 YYREEE (reference sequence). CDR3 size: 16 residues.

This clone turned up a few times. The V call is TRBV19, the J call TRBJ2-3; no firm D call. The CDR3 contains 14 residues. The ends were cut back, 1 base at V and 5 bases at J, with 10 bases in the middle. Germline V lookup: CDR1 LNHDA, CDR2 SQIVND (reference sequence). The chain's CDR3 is CASSIGDNEDTQYF. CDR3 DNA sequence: TGTGCCAGTAGTATAGGCGATAACGAAGATACGCAGTATTTT.

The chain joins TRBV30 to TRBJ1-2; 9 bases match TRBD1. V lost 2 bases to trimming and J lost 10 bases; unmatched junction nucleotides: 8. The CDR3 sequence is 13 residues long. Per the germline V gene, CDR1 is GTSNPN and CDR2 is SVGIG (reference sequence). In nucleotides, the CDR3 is TGTGCCTGGAGTTTGGACAGGGGTACCTTCTACACCTTC. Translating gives CAWSLDRGTFYTF.

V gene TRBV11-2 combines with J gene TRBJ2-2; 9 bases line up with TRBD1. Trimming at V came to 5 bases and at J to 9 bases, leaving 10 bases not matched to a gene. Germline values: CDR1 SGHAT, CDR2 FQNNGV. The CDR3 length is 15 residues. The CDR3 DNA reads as TGTGCCAGCAGCGCGGGGACAGGGCTCCTCAGGGAGCTGTTTTTT. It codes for CASSAGTGLLRELFF. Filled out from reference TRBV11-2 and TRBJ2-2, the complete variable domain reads EAGVAQSPRYKIIEKRQSVAFWCNPISGHATLYWYQQILGQGPKLLIQFQNNGVVDDSQLPKDRFSAERLKGVDSTLKIQPAKLEDSAVYLCASSAGTGLLRELFFGEGSRLTVL.

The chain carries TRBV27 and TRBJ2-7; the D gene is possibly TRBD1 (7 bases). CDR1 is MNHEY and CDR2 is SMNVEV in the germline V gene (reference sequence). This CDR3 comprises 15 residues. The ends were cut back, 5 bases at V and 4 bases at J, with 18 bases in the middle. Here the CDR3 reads CASSPGGGRAYEQYF. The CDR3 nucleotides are TGTGCCAGCAGTCCCGGAGGGGGCAGGGCGTACGAGCAGTACTTC.

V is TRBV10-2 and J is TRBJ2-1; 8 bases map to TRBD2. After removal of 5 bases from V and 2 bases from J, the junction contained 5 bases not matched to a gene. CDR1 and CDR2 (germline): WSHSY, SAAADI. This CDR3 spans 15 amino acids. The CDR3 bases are TGCGCCAGCAGTCCGGGACTAGGAGCCTACAATGAGCAGTTCTTC. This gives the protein CASSPGLGAYNEQFF.

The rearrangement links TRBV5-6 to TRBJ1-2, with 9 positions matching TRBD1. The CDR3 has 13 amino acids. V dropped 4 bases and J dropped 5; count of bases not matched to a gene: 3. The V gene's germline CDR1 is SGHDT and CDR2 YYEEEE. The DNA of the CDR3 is TGTGCCAGCAGCGCACAGGGGGCTTATGGCTACACCTTC. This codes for CASSAQGAYGYTF.

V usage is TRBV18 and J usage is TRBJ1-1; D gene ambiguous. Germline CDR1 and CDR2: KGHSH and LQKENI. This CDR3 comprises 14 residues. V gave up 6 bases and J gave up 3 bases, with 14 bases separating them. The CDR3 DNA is TGTGCCAGCTCCGCGACGGGGTTTGACACTGAAGCTTTCTTT. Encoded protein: CASSATGFDTEAFF.

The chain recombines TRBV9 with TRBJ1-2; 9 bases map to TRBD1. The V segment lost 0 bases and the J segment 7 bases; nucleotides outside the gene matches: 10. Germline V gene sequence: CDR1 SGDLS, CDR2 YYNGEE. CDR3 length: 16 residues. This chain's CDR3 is CASSVVVTGGVGGYTF. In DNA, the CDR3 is TGTGCCAGCAGCGTAGTTGTCACAGGGGGCGTGGGTGGCTACACCTTC.

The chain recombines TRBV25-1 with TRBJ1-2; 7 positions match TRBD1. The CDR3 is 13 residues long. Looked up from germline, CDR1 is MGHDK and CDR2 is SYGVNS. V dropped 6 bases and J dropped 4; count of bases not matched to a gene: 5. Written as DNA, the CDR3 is TGTGCCAGCAGGGAGACAGGGATCTATGGCTACACCTTC. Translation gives CASRETGIYGYTF.

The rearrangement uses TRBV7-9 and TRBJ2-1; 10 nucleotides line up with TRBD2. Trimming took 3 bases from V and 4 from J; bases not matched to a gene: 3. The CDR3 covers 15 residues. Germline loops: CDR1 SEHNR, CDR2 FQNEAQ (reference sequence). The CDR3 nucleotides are TGTGCCAGCAGCTTCAGCGGGGGGGCTTACAATGAGCAGTTCTTC. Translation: CASSFSGGAYNEQFF.